Below, 16 T cell receptor beta chains from the same sample are listed, as sequenced in a study of blood T cell repertoires in COVID-19. TCRdb keeps only in-frame clones here, not all; method: immunoSEQ multiplex PCR. The table lists around 95,000 clones, roughly 85% of them singletons. Sequenced sample: peripheral blood. These receptor sequences come from an older woman with acute or convalescent COVID-19.

V and J are TRBV7-2 and TRBJ1-6; 10 nucleotides line up with TRBD1. V gave up 5 bases and J gave up 1 base; unmatched junction bases: 8. The CDR3 is 18 residues long. Germline CDR1 is SGHTA and CDR2 is FQGNSA. The CDR3 DNA follows: TGTGCCAGCAGCCAACCGGGACAGGGGCGATCCTATAATTCACCCCTCCACTTT. This translates into CASSQPGQGRSYNSPLHF.

This clone was detected a few times. This chain connects TRBV19 to TRBJ1-1, with D tentatively TRBD1 (5 bases). Between the trimmed V and J ends, which lost 1 base and 1 base, there was a span of 16 bases. The CDR3 extends over 17 amino acids. CDR1 is LNHDA, CDR2 SQIVND, per germline (reference sequence). The CDR3 sequence: CASSIVSGGRANTEAFF. The DNA for the CDR3 is TGTGCCAGTAGTATAGTCTCCGGGGGAAGGGCGAACACTGAAGCTTTCTTT.

The chain carries TRBV7-9 and TRBJ1-2; TRBD1 aligns across 7 bases. Germline CDR1 and CDR2: SEHNR and FQNEAQ (reference sequence). Germline trimming cut 3 bases from V and 8 bases from J; bases unmatched to any gene: 6. This CDR3 region has 13 residues. The CDR3 DNA reads TGTGCCAGCAGCTTTGACAGGGTCGACGGCTACACCTTC. This encodes CASSFDRVDGYTF.

This chain uses TRBV5-1 with TRBJ2-5, with TRBD2 matching 8 bases. CDR3 length: 16 amino acids. J gave up 1 base and V 0 bases, and 5 bases lay outside the gene matches. Germline-derived CDR1 and CDR2 are SGHRS and YFSETQ. The CDR3, as DNA: TGCGCCAGCAGCTTGGCTGCGGGGGGCCCCCAAGAGACCCAGTACTTC. It is translated as CASSLAAGGPQETQYF.

The chain couples TRBV5-4 to TRBJ1-1; maybe TRBD1 (5 bases). The CDR3 length is 15 residues. CDR1 is SGHNT, CDR2 YYREEE, per germline (reference sequence). With 0 bases removed from V and 1 base from J, the gap between germline ends came to 10 bases. The CDR3 reads CASSLGGGGNTEAFF. As DNA, the CDR3 is TGTGCCAGCAGCTTGGGTGGCGGGGGGAACACTGAAGCTTTCTTT.

The V gene is TRBV5-6, the J gene TRBJ2-6; weak D call: TRBD2 (5 bases). The length of the CDR3 is 19 residues. The V gene lost 2 bases and the J gene lost 0 bases, with 18 bases spanning the gap. Germline lookup yields CDR1 SGHDT and CDR2 YYEEEE. In DNA form, the CDR3 reads TGTGCCAGCAGCTTCAGCGGTGTAACTCCCAGCTCTGGGGCCAACGTCCTGACTTTC. This translates into CASSFSGVTPSSGANVLTF.

The rearrangement links TRBV7-8 to TRBJ2-3; possibly TRBD2 for D (7 bases). Germline-derived CDR1 and CDR2 are SGHVS and FQNEAQ. CDR3 size: 16 residues. V gave up 5 bases and J gave up 5 bases, with 20 bases separating them. The CDR3 loop is CASSQMLGGAEDTQYF. The DNA of the CDR3 is TGTGCCAGCAGCCAGATGTTGGGGGGGGCTGAAGATACGCAGTATTTT. Variable domain in full (rest from reference TRBV7-8 and TRBJ2-3): GAGVSQSPRYKVAKRGQDVALRCDPISGHVSLFWYQQALGQGPEFLTYFQNEAQLDKSGLPSDRFFAERPEGSVSTLKIQRTQQEDSAVYLCASSQMLGGAEDTQYFGPGTRLTVL.

The chain has TRBV3-1 (or the pseudogene TRBV3-2) and TRBJ2-3; 9 bases are shared with TRBD2. This CDR3 has 13 amino acids. Germline trimming cut 3 bases from V and 7 bases from J; bases unmatched to any gene: 2. Germline V gene sequence: CDR1 LGHDT, CDR2 YNNKEL (reference sequence). The CDR3 nucleotides read TGTGCCAGCAGCCAGGGACTAGCAAATACGCAGTATTTT. Translated: CASSQGLANTQYF.

This chain uses TRBV11-2 with TRBJ1-6; D may be TRBD1 (5 bases). The V gene lost 5 bases and the J gene lost 6 bases, with 11 bases spanning the gap. Germline V gene sequence: CDR1 SGHAT, CDR2 FQNNGV. The CDR3 extends over 14 amino acids. The CDR3 loop is CASSPGELNSPLHF. As DNA, the CDR3 is TGTGCCAGCAGCCCGGGGGAACTTAATTCACCCCTCCACTTT.

This sequence joins TRBV5-1 and TRBJ2-7; 11 nucleotides match TRBD1. Germline CDR1 reads SGHRS; CDR2 reads YFSETQ. The CDR3 contains 15 residues. Losses at the gene ends were 1 base for V and 4 bases for J; bases not matched to a gene: 4. Here the CDR3 DNA reads TGCGCCAGCAGCTTGAACGGACAGGGGGCGTACGAGCAGTACTTC. Protein: CASSLNGQGAYEQYF.

The rearrangement joins TRBV19 to TRBJ1-2, with D uncertain. This CDR3 region has 12 residues. The V gene's germline CDR1 is LNHDA and CDR2 SQIVND (reference sequence). The ends were cut back, 3 bases at V and 7 bases at J, with 9 bases in the middle. The CDR3 loop reads CASSIGQFGYTF. Written as DNA, the CDR3 is TGTGCCAGTAGTATTGGCCAGTTTGGCTACACCTTC.

This chain uses TRBV5-6 with TRBJ1-1, with 9 positions matching TRBD1. Germline-derived CDR1 and CDR2 are SGHDT and YYEEEE. Germline trimming cut 4 bases from V and 0 bases from J; bases unmatched to any gene: 10. There are 17 residues in the CDR3. The CDR3 loop reads CASSPGTGMEMNTEAFF. CDR3 sequence (DNA): TGTGCCAGCAGCCCAGGGACAGGGATGGAAATGAACACTGAAGCTTTCTTT. Complete variable domain (other parts from reference TRBV5-6 and TRBJ1-1): DAGVTQSPTHLIKTRGQQVTLRCSPKSGHDTVSWYQQALGQGPQFIFQYYEEEERQRGNFPDRFSGHQFPNYSSELNVNALLLGDSALYLCASSPGTGMEMNTEAFFGQGTRLTVV.

The J gene is TRBJ1-3, the V gene TRBV7-9; D is unclear. Per germline, CDR1 SEHNR and CDR2 FQNEAQ (reference sequence). Trimming took 5 bases from V and 4 from J, leaving 15 bases between them. The length of the CDR3 is 15 residues. The CDR3 loop reads CASSTREDPGNTIYF. In nucleotides, the CDR3 is TGTGCCAGCAGCACCCGGGAGGACCCGGGAAACACCATATATTTT.

The CDR3 bases are TGTGCCAGCAGCCGGACTAGCGACACAGATACGCAGTATTTT. As protein: CASSRTSDTDTQYF. The V call is TRBV2, the J call TRBJ2-3; TRBD2 matches at 9 bases. This CDR3 is 14 amino acids long. Germline V gene sequence: CDR1 SNHLY, CDR2 FYNNEI. J lost 2 bases, V lost 6 bases, and 3 bases had no gene match.

The chain uses TRBV9 and TRBJ2-2; 8 bases map to TRBD1. Germline-derived CDR1 and CDR2 are SGDLS and YYNGEE. After removal of 0 bases from V and 1 base from J, the junction contained 5 bases not matched to a gene. The CDR3 consists of 17 residues. The DNA for the CDR3 is TGTGCCAGCAGCGTAGGACCCGGACAGGGGAACACCGGGGAGCTGTTTTTT. As protein: CASSVGPGQGNTGELFF.

This chain links TRBV2 with TRBJ1-1; the match to TRBD1 covers 7 bases. From germline, CDR1 is SNHLY and CDR2 FYNNEI. After removal of 6 bases from V and 1 base from J, the junction contained 5 bases not matched to a gene. The CDR3 runs 14 residues. The CDR3 loop reads CASSPTGRNTEAFF. In DNA form, the CDR3 reads TGTGCCAGCAGCCCGACAGGGAGGAACACTGAAGCTTTCTTT.